This TCR beta chain is drawn from a study of T cell changes during pregnancy in multiple sclerosis (dated by TCRdb to between 2018 and 2020). About the study as a whole: In women with multiple sclerosis, the researchers looked at how the T cell repertoire shifted as pregnancy progressed.

Library preparation was by the immunoSEQ multiplex PCR assay. What TCRdb holds here is the immuneACCESS table cut down to in-frame rearrangements. Part of the clones is not present; checked against another copy, under half of the missing clones reflect an unresolved V gene, and the others are unexplained. The sample contains about 84,000 clones, over 85% of them found a single time. About 0.99% of the sample is taken by the ten largest. V loses 6 bases of germline sequence and J loses 3 bases, and the interval between the two ends is 15 bases. CDR1 and CDR2 are read off the germline V gene as MNHEY and SVGAGI. The cysteine opens and the phenylalanine closes a CDR3 of 14 amino acids. The entry retains the CDR3 DNA only, 42 bases that are in frame from base 1. As for this clone: Which antigen it targets is not known. No much larger clonotype is one base removed from it; base qualities were not supplied.

The sequencing used peripheral blood, collected in the second trimester of pregnancy. The V gene is TRBV6-5 and the J gene is TRBJ2-7; TRBD2 could be the D gene, as 6 bases match. This TCR was recovered from a female donor in good health, enrolled as a control in a pregnancy study. The DNA sequence is given as TGTGCCAGCAGCCCCTACCGGGGGAGCTACGAGCAGTACTTC. Its coded protein is CASSPYRGSYEQYF.